These T cell receptor beta chains were read from a single sample in a study of cytomegalovirus exposure and HLA in healthy donors. Sequencing used immunoSEQ multiplex PCR; TCRdb keeps in-frame clones, though not all of them. The data contain roughly 250,000 clones, almost 85% of them seen just once; the ten biggest clones take up approximately 2%. The sequenced material came from PBMCs. These receptors all stem from a woman in her forties in good health and CMV-seropositive. Each CDR3 is given with its conserved first and last residue. Clone size is given for some rows only: seen once, a few or many times, or a class if the clone is expanded.

clone_size v_call cdr3_aa
. TRBV11-3 CASSPYREGEAFF
. TRBV19 CASSATSVIHEQYF
. TRBV30 CAWSVPGLDSYEQYF
. TRBV5-6 CASSLRTGVGYTF
. TRBV6-1 CASLSGINTGELFF
. TRBV9 CASSVESNGDWNSPLHF
. TRBV10-1 CASSTPLARFSYEQYF
. TRBV29-1 CSVGEQGGQPQHF
. TRBV14 CASTRTAHYGYTF
. TRBV27 CASSLWAGGEAFF
. TRBV7-9 CASSLPLGGEGTDTQYF
few TRBV4-1 CASSLDRVTPQHF
. TRBV7-2 CASSLADSGSGRMETQYF
. TRBV7-7 CASSLDPTGIQYF
once TRBV7-2 CASSLALFSSGNTIYF
. TRBV19 CASSIARNQPQHF
once TRBV9 CASSVPGFGYTF
. TRBV6-5 CASSYEGAQNGYTF
few TRBV19 CASSPGGQRGFYEQYF
. TRBV28 CASSLEGGIDTQYF
. TRBV28 CASSSPAGRTEAFF
. TRBV5-1 CASSLAPDRANEQFF
. TRBV30 CAWSVVSGGWNEQFF
. TRBV28 CASSFGDRGTEAFF
. TRBV28 CATREWETQYF
. TRBV11-3 CASSLLGTSGSYNEQFF
. TRBV20-1 CSVAGNNEQFF
. TRBV4-3 CASSTRQESSYNEQFF
. TRBV19 CASSPRGSNEKLFF
. TRBV28 CASSFGTTTEAFF
. TRBV28 CASNKAGLGTGELFF
. TRBV19 CASSIDQTSGSFGEQFF
. TRBV6-1 CASRTGKLDEQYF
. TRBV2 CATAGTGGTYEQYF
. TRBV19 CASSIVVGSGRNEQFF
. TRBV7-2 CASSLTGTGVGYTF